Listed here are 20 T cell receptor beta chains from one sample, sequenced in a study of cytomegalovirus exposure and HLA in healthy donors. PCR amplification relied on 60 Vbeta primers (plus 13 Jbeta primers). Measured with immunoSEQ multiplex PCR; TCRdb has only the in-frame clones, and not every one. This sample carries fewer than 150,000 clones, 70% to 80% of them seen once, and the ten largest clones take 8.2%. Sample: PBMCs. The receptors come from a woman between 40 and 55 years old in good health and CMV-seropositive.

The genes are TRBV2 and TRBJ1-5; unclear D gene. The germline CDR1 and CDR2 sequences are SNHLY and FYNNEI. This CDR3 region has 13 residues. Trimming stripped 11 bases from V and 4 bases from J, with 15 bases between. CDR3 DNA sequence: TGTGCCGGATCGCAGCACTATAATCAGCCCCAGCATTTT. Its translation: CAGSQHYNQPQHF.

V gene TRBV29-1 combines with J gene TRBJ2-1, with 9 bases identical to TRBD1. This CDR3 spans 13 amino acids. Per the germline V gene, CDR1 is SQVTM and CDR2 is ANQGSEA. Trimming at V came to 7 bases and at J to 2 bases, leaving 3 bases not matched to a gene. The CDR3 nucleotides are TGCAGCGCCGGACAGGGGCCCTACAATGAGCAGTTCTTC. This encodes CSAGQGPYNEQFF.

CDR3 sequence: CASTHRPGVKAFF. The CDR3 DNA reads as TGTGCCAGCACCCATCGTCCAGGGGTAAAAGCTTTCTTT. The chain is built from TRBV6-5 and TRBJ1-1, with D perhaps matching TRBD1 (6 bases). V lost 7 bases and J 9 bases, leaving 18 bases between the germline ends. CDR3 length: 13 residues. Germline V gene lookup returns CDR1 MNHEY and CDR2 SVGAGI.

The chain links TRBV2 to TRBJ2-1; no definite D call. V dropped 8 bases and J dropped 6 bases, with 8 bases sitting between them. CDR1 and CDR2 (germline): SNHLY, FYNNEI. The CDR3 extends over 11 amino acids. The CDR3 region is CASLPLNEQFF. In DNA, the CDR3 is TGTGCCAGCCTACCCCTCAATGAGCAGTTCTTC.

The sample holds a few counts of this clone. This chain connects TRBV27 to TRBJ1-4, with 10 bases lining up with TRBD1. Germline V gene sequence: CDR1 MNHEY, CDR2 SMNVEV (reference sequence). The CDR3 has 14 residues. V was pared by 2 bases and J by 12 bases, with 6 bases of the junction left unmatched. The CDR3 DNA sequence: TGTGCCAGCAGTTTAGATAGTGGGACAGGGGAACTGTTTTTT. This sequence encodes CASSLDSGTGELFF.

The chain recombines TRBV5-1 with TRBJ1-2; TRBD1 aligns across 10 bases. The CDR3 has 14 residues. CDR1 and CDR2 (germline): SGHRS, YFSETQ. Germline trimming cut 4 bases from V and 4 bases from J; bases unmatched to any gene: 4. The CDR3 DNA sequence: TGCGCCAGCAGCCCTGGGGACAGGGGCTATGGCTACACCTTC. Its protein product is CASSPGDRGYGYTF.

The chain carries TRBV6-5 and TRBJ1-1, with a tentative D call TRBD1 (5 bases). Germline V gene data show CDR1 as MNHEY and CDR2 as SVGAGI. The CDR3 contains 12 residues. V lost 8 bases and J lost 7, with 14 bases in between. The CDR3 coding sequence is TGTGCCAGCGGCCTGGGGGGGGGTGAAGCTTTCTTT. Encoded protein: CASGLGGGEAFF.

The CDR3 DNA follows: TGTGCCAGCAGCTTTGCGGGCCAAGAGACCCAGTACTTC. This encodes CASSFAGQETQYF. V usage is TRBV7-2 and J usage is TRBJ2-5, with D perhaps TRBD2 (5 bases). From germline, CDR1 is SGHTA and CDR2 FQGNSA. This CDR3 comprises 13 residues. Trimming removed 3 bases from V and 1 base from J, with 6 bases in between.

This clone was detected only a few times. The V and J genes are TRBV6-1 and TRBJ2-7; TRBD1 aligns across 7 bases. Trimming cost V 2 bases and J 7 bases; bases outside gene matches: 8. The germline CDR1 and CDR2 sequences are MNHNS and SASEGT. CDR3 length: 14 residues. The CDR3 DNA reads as TGTGCCAGCAGTGAATGGGGACAGAACGTTGAGCAGTACTTC. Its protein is CASSEWGQNVEQYF.

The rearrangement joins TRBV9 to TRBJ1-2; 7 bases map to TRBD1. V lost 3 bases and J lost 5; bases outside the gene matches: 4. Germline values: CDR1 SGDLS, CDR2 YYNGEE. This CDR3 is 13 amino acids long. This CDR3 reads CASSAGTVYGYTF. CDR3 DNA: TGTGCCAGCAGCGCCGGGACAGTGTATGGCTACACCTTC. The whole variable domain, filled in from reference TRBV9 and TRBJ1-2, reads DSGVTQTPKHLITATGQRVTLRCSPRSGDLSVYWYQQSLDQGLQFLIQYYNGEERAKGNILERFSAQQFPDLHSELNLSSLELGDSALYFCASSAGTVYGYTFGSGTRLTVV.

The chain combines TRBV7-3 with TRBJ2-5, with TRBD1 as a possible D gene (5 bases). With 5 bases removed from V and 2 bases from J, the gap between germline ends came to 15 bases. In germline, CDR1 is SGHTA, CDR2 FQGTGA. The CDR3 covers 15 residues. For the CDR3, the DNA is TGTGCCAGCAGCCTCATGGGGCAGTCTCAAGAGACCCAGTACTTC. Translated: CASSLMGQSQETQYF.

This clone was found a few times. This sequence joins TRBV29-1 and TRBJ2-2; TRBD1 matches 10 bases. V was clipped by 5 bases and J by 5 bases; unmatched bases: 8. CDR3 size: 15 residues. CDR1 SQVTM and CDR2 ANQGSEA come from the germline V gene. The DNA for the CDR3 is TGCAGCGTTCGACAGGGGGCCGGTTCAACCGGGGAGCTGTTTTTT. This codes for CSVRQGAGSTGELFF.

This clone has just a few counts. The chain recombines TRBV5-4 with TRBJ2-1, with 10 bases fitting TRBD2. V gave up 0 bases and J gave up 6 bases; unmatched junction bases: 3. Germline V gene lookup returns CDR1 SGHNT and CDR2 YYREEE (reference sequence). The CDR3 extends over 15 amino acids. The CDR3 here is CASSLAASGGNEQFF. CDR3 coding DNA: TGTGCCAGCAGCTTGGCGGCTAGCGGGGGCAATGAGCAGTTCTTC.

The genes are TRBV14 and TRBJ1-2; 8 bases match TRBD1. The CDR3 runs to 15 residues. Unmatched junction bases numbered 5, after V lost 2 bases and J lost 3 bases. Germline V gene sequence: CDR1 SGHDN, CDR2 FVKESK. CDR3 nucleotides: TGTGCCAGCAGCCAAAACGGACAGGGTTACTATGGCTACACCTTC. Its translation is CASSQNGQGYYGYTF.

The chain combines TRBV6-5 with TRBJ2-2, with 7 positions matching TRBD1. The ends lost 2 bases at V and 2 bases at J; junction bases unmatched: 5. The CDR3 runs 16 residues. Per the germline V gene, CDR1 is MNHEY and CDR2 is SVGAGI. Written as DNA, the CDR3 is TGTGCCAGCAGTTACGTGGGACAGCGAAACACCGGGGAGCTGTTTTTT. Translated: CASSYVGQRNTGELFF.

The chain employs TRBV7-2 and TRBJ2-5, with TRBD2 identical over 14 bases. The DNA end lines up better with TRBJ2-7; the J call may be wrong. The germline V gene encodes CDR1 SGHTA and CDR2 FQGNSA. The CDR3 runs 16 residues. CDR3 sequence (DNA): TGTGCCAGCAGCTTAGAAGGGACTAGCGGGGGCTACGAGCAGTACTTC. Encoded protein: CASSLEGTSGGYEQYF.

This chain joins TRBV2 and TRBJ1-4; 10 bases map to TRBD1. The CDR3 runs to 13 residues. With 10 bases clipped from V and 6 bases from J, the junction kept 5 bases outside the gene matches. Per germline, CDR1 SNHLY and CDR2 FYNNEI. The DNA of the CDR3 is TGTGCCATGAAGACAGGGGGCGATGAAAAACTGTTTTTT. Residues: CAMKTGGDEKLFF.

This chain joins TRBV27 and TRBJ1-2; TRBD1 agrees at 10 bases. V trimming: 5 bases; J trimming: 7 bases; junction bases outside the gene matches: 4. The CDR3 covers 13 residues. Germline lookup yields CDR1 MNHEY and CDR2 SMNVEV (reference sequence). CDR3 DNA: TGTGCCAGCAGTCCCGGGACAGGGGTTGGCTACACCTTC. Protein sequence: CASSPGTGVGYTF.

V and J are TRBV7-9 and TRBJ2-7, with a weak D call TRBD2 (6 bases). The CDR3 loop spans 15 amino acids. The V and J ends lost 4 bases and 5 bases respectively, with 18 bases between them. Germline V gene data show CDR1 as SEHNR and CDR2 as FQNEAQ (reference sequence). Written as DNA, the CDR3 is TGTGCCAGCAGCTCCCAAAAACGGGGGTACCACGAGCAGTACTTC. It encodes CASSSQKRGYHEQYF.

The CDR3 is CASRIGDEQYF. The CDR3 nucleotides are TGTGCCAGCAGGATAGGAGACGAGCAGTACTTC. The chain combines TRBV6-6 with TRBJ2-7; no definite D call. The CDR3 has 11 amino acids. Per the germline V gene, CDR1 is MNHNY and CDR2 is SVGAGI (reference sequence). Trimming shortened V by 6 bases and J by 5 bases, and 8 bases separated the two germline ends.